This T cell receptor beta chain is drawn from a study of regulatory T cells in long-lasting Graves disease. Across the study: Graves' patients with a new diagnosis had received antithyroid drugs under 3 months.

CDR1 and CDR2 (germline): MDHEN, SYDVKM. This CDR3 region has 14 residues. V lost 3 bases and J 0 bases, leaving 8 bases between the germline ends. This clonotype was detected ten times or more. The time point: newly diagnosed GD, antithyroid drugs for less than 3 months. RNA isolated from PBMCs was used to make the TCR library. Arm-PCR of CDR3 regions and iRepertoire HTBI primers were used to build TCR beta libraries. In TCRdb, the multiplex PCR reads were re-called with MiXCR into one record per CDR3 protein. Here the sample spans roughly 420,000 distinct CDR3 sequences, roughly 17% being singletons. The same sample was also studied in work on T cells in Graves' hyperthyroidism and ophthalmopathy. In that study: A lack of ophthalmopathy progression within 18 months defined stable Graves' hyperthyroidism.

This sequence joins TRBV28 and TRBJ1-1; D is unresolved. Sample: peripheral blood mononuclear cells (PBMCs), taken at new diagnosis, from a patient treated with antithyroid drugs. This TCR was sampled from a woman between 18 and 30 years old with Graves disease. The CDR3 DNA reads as TGTGCCAGCAGTTTCCACCGACTGAACACTGAAGCTTTCTTT. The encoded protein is CASSFHRLNTEAFF.